By its share, the clone carrying this T cell receptor (beta chain) is medium-sized (0.01 to 0.1%). Antigen: not known. Germline CDR1 SQVTM, CDR2 ANQGSEA. The CDR3 contains 14 residues. The V and J ends lost 0 bases and 6 bases respectively, with 15 bases between them. The sampling schedule covered blood at baseline, cycle 4 day 1, and cycle 7 day 1. The data were taken from a study of OX40 agonist ivuxolimab in advanced cancers. Notes on the study in general: Partial responders treated at 0.1-3.0 mg/kg exhibited clonal expansion among the lowest measured. Clones of CD4+ and CD8+ blood T cells grew by week 6 at doses of 0.1 to 3.0 mg/kg.

Profiled with immunoSEQ multiplex PCR; TCRdb holds only in-frame clones, not every one. The repertoire holds about 12,000 clones, with 80% as singletons. Sequenced here: CD4+ or CD8+ T cells sorted from blood, sampled in a trial of the OX40 agonist ivuxolimab. The V gene is TRBV29-1, the J gene TRBJ2-7; D is perhaps TRBD2 (7 bases). This TCR was sampled from an adult with an advanced solid tumor such as melanoma, head and neck, liver or kidney cancer. CDR3 sequence reads: CSVEDRGARVEQYF. The CDR3 DNA reads as TGCAGCGTTGAAGATCGGGGGGCGCGGGTCGAGCAGTACTTC.